The 24 T cell receptor beta chains reported below all come from one sample, sequenced in a study of cytomegalovirus exposure and HLA in healthy donors. The study ran its PCR with 60 Vbeta and 13 Jbeta primers. Sequencing used immunoSEQ multiplex PCR; TCRdb keeps in-frame clones, though not all of them. This table holds about 150,000 clones, 65% to 80% found once. Material for sequencing was PBMCs. All receptors derive from a man aged 35-49 years in good health and CMV-seropositive.

The V gene is TRBV19, the J gene TRBJ2-5; tentative D call: TRBD2 (5 bases). Trimming stripped 3 bases from V and 5 bases from J, with 7 bases between. Germline assignment: CDR1 LNHDA and CDR2 SQIVND (reference sequence). The CDR3 sequence is 12 residues long. CDR3 region: CASSIEGETQYF. For the CDR3, the DNA is TGTGCCAGTAGTATTGAGGGCGAGACCCAGTACTTC.

This chain uses TRBV5-6 with TRBJ2-1; D may be TRBD2 (5 bases). The CDR3 has 15 amino acids. Germline CDR1 and CDR2: SGHDT and YYEEEE. V was cut by 0 bases and J by 6 bases, with 13 bases left in between. The CDR3 loop is CASSLGGLGSNEQFF. DNA of the CDR3: TGTGCCAGCAGCTTGGGGGGTTTGGGGAGCAATGAGCAGTTCTTC.

The CDR3: CASSLAGQRETQYF. CDR3 DNA: TGCGCCAGCAGCTTGGCGGGACAGAGAGAGACCCAGTACTTC. The chain has TRBV5-1 and TRBJ2-5, with TRBD1 matching over 7 bases. Germline assignment: CDR1 SGHRS and CDR2 YFSETQ. The CDR3 is 14 amino acids. J was trimmed by 4 bases and V by 0 bases; bases with no gene match: 3.

The V call is TRBV7-9, the J call TRBJ1-5; weak D call: TRBD1 (6 bases). The CDR3 spans 14 residues. V shed 3 bases and J shed 4 bases, with 10 bases lying between them. The germline V gene has CDR1 SEHNR and CDR2 FQNEAQ (reference sequence). In nucleotides, the CDR3 is TGTGCCAGCAGCTTTGGACAGCAAAATCAGCCCCAGCATTTT. Translated: CASSFGQQNQPQHF. The variable domain in full, completed from reference TRBV7-9 and TRBJ1-5, reads DTGVSQNPRHKITKRGQNVTFRCDPISEHNRLYWYRQTLGQGPEFLTYFQNEAQLEKSRLLSDRFSAERPKGSFSTLEIQRTEQGDSAMYLCASSFGQQNQPQHFGDGTRLSIL.

The CDR3 is CASRRLAGSYEQYF. CDR3 sequence (DNA): TGTGCCAGCAGAAGACTAGCGGGATCCTACGAGCAGTACTTC. The chain combines TRBV6-5 with TRBJ2-7; TRBD2 matches at 11 bases. The germline CDR1 and CDR2 sequences are MNHEY and SVGAGI. Trimming took 6 bases from V and 1 from J; bases not matched to a gene: 2. This CDR3 has 14 residues.

The rearrangement links TRBV6-5 to TRBJ1-2; D gene uncertain. Germline V CDR1 and CDR2: MNHEY, SVGAGI. Trimming pared 2 bases from V and 0 bases from J, leaving 13 bases between. The CDR3 covers 16 residues. CDR3 in amino acids: CASSYAQVEANYGYTF. Here the CDR3 DNA reads TGTGCCAGCAGTTACGCCCAGGTGGAGGCTAACTATGGCTACACCTTC.

The rearrangement joins TRBV2 to TRBJ1-5; 8 bases fit TRBD1. From germline, CDR1 is SNHLY and CDR2 FYNNEI. The CDR3 consists of 17 residues. V gave up 6 bases and J gave up 0 bases; unmatched junction bases: 10. Here the CDR3 reads CASSRDRPNYSNQPQHF. CDR3 in DNA: TGTGCCAGCAGCCGGGACAGGCCAAATTATAGCAATCAGCCCCAGCATTTT.

The gene calls are TRBV10-3 and TRBJ2-5; 16 bases fit TRBD2. This CDR3 contains 17 residues. The V and J ends lost 7 bases and 5 bases, in that order; junction bases with no gene match: 10. Per germline, CDR1 ENHRY and CDR2 SYGVKD. CDR3 coding DNA: TGTGCCATCAAACCCGGGACTAGCGGGAGGGTGGCGGAGACCCAGTACTTC. Amino acid sequence: CAIKPGTSGRVAETQYF.

The chain has TRBV5-4 and TRBJ1-2; D unclear. The CDR3 has 15 residues. Germline V gene data show CDR1 as SGHNT and CDR2 as YYREEE (reference sequence). V was pared by 0 bases and J by 2 bases, with 11 bases between. The CDR3 DNA follows: TGTGCCAGCAGCTTGGCCGCCAGGCAGAACTATGGCTACACCTTC. Translated, it gives CASSLAARQNYGYTF. Supplemented by reference TRBV5-4 and TRBJ1-2, the full variable domain reads ETGVTQSPTHLIKTRGQQVTLRCSSQSGHNTVSWYQQALGQGPQFIFQYYREEENGRGNFPPRFSGLQFPNYSSELNVNALELDDSALYLCASSLAARQNYGYTFGSGTRLTVV.

V gene TRBV27 combines with J gene TRBJ2-7, with TRBD2 identical over 11 bases. CDR3 size: 13 residues. The V segment lost 6 bases and the J segment 3 bases; nucleotides outside the gene matches: 1. Germline assignment: CDR1 MNHEY and CDR2 SMNVEV (reference sequence). The CDR3 sequence: CASRTSGIYEQYF. The CDR3, as DNA: TGTGCCAGCAGGACTAGCGGGATCTACGAGCAGTACTTC.

The rearrangement links TRBV7-2 to TRBJ2-7; D ambiguous. The V gene lost 2 bases and the J gene lost 6 bases, with 17 bases spanning the gap. The germline V gene has CDR1 SGHTA and CDR2 FQGNSA. This CDR3 contains 15 residues. CDR3 sequence reads: CASSLSRVELSEQYF. Written as DNA, the CDR3 is TGTGCCAGCAGCTTATCACGGGTAGAGCTCTCCGAGCAGTACTTC.

This chain joins TRBV5-1 and TRBJ2-3; 9 bases align to TRBD2. The CDR3 length is 14 residues. In germline, CDR1 is SGHRS, CDR2 YFSETQ. Losses at the gene ends were 7 bases for V and 2 bases for J; bases not matched to a gene: 5. CDR3 loop: CASCSGSHTDTQYF. DNA of the CDR3: TGCGCCAGCTGTAGCGGGAGCCACACAGATACGCAGTATTTT.

Remarks on this clone: Relative to the germline gene, one junction end is altered; a read error may explain this. The rearrangement uses TRBV10-3 and TRBJ2-1, with a weak D call TRBD2 (5 bases). The germline CDR1 and CDR2 sequences are ENHRY and SYGVKD. The CDR3 sequence is 14 residues long. The DNA of the CDR3 is TGTGCCAGCAGTTTCGGGGTCTCCTACAATGAGCAGTTCTTC. The encoded protein is CASSFGVSYNEQFF.

This clone has more than one count but fewer than ten. V and J are TRBV19 and TRBJ2-5; a possible D gene is TRBD1 (5 bases). The V end lost 1 base, the J end lost 4 bases, and 16 bases lay between the germline ends. Germline CDR1 LNHDA, CDR2 SQIVND (reference sequence). The CDR3 is made up of 16 amino acids. DNA for the CDR3: TGTGCCAGTAGTATAGGGGGCAGTTCCCAGTTAGAGACCCAGTACTTC. Residues: CASSIGGSSQLETQYF. The whole variable domain, filled in from reference TRBV19 and TRBJ2-5, reads DGGITQSPKYLFRKEGQNVTLSCEQNLNHDAMYWYRQDPGQGLRLIYYSQIVNDFQKGDIAEGYSVSREKKESFPLTVTSAQKNPTAFYLCASSIGGSSQLETQYFGPGTRLLVL.

The V and J genes are TRBV9 and TRBJ2-5; 8 nucleotides align to TRBD2. V lost 0 bases to trimming and J lost 4 bases; unmatched junction nucleotides: 17. The CDR3 has 19 amino acids. Germline CDR1 is SGDLS and CDR2 is YYNGEE. The CDR3 DNA sequence: TGTGCCAGCAGCGTAGGAGGCCCAACTAGCGGCAAGCGGGGAGAGACCCAGTACTTC. It specifies CASSVGGPTSGKRGETQYF.

As regards this clone: Its ends do not fully match the called genes, so a read error is possible. This chain's CDR3 is CASSYPGRGKNSQYF. The CDR3, as DNA: TGTGCCAGCAGTTACCCCGGGAGGGGGAAAAACAGTCAGTACTTC. The chain recombines TRBV6-6 with TRBJ2-4, with TRBD2 matching 8 bases. CDR3 length: 15 residues. CDR1 MNHNY and CDR2 SVGAGI come from the germline V gene (reference sequence).

This chain connects TRBV27 to TRBJ2-2; TRBD2 agrees at 9 bases. Germline V lookup: CDR1 MNHEY, CDR2 SMNVEV (reference sequence). The CDR3 totals 15 residues. The trim removed 6 bases at V and 2 bases at J, leaving 4 bases unmatched. The CDR3 protein is CASSRTSENTGELFF. In DNA, the CDR3 is TGTGCCAGCAGCAGGACTAGCGAAAACACCGGGGAGCTGTTTTTT.

Comment on this clone: The junction does not match germline at one end; this may be a read error. The rearrangement links TRBV7-9 to TRBJ2-7, with a weak D call TRBD1 (5 bases). This CDR3 comprises 17 residues. Per germline, CDR1 SEHNR and CDR2 FQNEAQ (reference sequence). As DNA, the CDR3 is TGTTCCAGCAGCTTAAAGGGGTTTCATCCAGGAGCCTACGAGCAGTACTTC. Its translation: CSSSLKGFHPGAYEQYF. Supplemented by reference TRBV7-9 and TRBJ2-7, the full variable domain reads DTGVSQNPRHKITKRGQNVTFRCDPISEHNRLYWYRQTLGQGPEFLTYFQNEAQLEKSRLLSDRFSAERPKGSFSTLEIQRTEQGDSAMYLCSSSLKGFHPGAYEQYFGPGTRLTVT.

The V and J genes are TRBV29-1 and TRBJ1-1; 8 positions agree with TRBD1. The CDR3 runs 13 residues. CDR1 is SQVTM and CDR2 is ANQGSEA in the germline V gene. Trimming removed 3 bases from V and 4 bases from J; junction bases left unmatched: 4. As DNA, the CDR3 is TGCAGCGTTGACAGGGGGCACGGCACTGAAGCTTTCTTT. Its translation is CSVDRGHGTEAFF.

The chain links TRBV6-1 to TRBJ2-7, with TRBD2 matching over 8 bases. The CDR3 sequence is 10 residues long. Trimming took 11 bases from V and 6 from J; bases not matched to a gene: 3. Germline V gives CDR1 MNHNS, CDR2 SASEGT. The CDR3 protein is CAAGRGEQYF. The CDR3, as DNA: TGTGCCGCCGGGAGGGGCGAGCAGTACTTC.

The chain combines TRBV19 with TRBJ2-1; a possible D gene is TRBD1 (5 bases). CDR1 LNHDA and CDR2 SQIVND come from the germline V gene (reference sequence). Trimming removed 8 bases at V and 10 bases at J, with 21 bases between. The CDR3 totals 14 residues. The DNA of the CDR3 is TGTGCCAGTCATGGCAGGGCCAATAAGGGGGAGCAGTTCTTC. Encoded protein: CASHGRANKGEQFF.

The gene calls are TRBV7-9 and TRBJ2-3; 7 nucleotides line up with TRBD2. J was trimmed by 6 bases and V by 3 bases; bases with no gene match: 9. Germline V gives CDR1 SEHNR, CDR2 FQNEAQ (reference sequence). The CDR3 totals 15 residues. The CDR3 reads CASSLYRDGGDTQYF. The CDR3 nucleotides are TGTGCCAGCAGCTTGTATCGAGACGGGGGGGATACGCAGTATTTT.

V usage is TRBV7-8 and J usage is TRBJ2-4; no definite D call. Trimming took off 0 bases at V and 8 bases at J, with 11 bases between the two ends. Germline assignment: CDR1 SGHVS and CDR2 FQNEAQ. The CDR3 sequence is 14 residues long. The CDR3 DNA reads as TGTGCCAGCAGCTTAGCGAAAGTAGGAGACATTCAGTACTTC. Its translation is CASSLAKVGDIQYF.

As to this clone: Given the absence of the conserved phenylalanine or tryptophan at the CDR3 end, a read error is likely. For the CDR3, the DNA is TGTGCCGGGAGGACTAGCGGGCTCCCCTACGAGCAGTACCTC. Amino acids: CAGRTSGLPYEQYL. V is TRBV2 and J is TRBJ2-7; 11 bases map to TRBD2. Germline trimming cut 11 bases from V and 2 bases from J; bases unmatched to any gene: 8. The length of the CDR3 is 14 residues. Looked up from germline, CDR1 is SNHLY and CDR2 is FYNNEI.